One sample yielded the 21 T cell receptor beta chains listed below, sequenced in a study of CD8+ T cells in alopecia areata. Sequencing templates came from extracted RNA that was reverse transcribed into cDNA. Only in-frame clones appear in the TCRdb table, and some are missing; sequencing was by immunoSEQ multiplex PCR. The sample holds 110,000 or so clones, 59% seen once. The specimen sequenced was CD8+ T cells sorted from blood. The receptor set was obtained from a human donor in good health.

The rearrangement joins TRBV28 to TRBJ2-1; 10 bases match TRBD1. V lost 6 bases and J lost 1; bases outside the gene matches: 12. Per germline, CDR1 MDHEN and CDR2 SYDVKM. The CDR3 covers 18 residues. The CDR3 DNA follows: TGTGCCAGCAGCCGATGGCATCTGGGACAGGGGTCCTACAATGAGCAGTTCTTC. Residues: CASSRWHLGQGSYNEQFF.

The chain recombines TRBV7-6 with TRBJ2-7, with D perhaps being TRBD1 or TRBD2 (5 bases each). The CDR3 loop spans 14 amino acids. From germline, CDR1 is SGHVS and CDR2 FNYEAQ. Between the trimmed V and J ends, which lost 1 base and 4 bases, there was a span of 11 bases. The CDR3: CASSLGEGKYEQYF. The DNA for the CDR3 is TGTGCCAGCAGCTTAGGCGAGGGGAAGTACGAGCAGTACTTC.

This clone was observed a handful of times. The DNA for the CDR3 is TGTGCCAGCAGCTTAGGGGCCTTTCTAGCGGGGGGCCACTACGAGCAGTACTTC. This gives the protein CASSLGAFLAGGHYEQYF. This rearrangement joins TRBV13 to TRBJ2-7; 11 nucleotides line up with TRBD2. The CDR3 runs 18 residues. Germline lookup yields CDR1 PRHDT and CDR2 FYEKMQ (reference sequence). Trimming cost V 0 bases and J 3 bases; bases outside gene matches: 10.

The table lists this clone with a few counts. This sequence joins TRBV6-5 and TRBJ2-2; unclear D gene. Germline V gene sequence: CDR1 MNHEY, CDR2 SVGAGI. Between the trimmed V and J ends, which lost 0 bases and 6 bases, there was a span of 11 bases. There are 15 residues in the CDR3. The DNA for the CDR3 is TGTGCCAGCAGTTACTCGATAGTGTGGGCCGGGGAGCTGTTTTTT. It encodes CASSYSIVWAGELFF.

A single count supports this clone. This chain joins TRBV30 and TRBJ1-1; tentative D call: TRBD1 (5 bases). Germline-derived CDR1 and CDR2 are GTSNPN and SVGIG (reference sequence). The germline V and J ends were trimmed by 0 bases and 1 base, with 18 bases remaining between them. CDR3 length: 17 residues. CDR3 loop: CAWSVPLVGTGNTEAFF. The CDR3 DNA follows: TGTGCCTGGAGTGTCCCACTTGTAGGGACCGGGAACACTGAAGCTTTCTTT.

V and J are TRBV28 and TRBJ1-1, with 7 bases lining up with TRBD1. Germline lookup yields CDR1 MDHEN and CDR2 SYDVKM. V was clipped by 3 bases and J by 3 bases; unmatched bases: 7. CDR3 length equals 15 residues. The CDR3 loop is CASSFRTGGDTEAFF. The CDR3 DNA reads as TGTGCCAGCAGTTTCCGGACAGGCGGCGACACTGAAGCTTTCTTT.

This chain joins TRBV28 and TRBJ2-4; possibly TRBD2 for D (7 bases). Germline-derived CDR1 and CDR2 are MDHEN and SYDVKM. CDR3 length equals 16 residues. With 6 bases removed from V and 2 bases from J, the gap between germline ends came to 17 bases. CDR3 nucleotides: TGTGCCAGCAGCCACGGGGGAGGGACATCCAAAAACATTCAGTACTTC. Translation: CASSHGGGTSKNIQYF.

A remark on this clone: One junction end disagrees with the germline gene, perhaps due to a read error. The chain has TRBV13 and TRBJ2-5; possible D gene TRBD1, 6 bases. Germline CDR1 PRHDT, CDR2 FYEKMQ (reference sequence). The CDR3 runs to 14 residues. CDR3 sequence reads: CASSLGTYQETQYF. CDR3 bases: TGTGCCAGCAGCCTAGGGACATACCAAGAGACCCAGTACTTC.

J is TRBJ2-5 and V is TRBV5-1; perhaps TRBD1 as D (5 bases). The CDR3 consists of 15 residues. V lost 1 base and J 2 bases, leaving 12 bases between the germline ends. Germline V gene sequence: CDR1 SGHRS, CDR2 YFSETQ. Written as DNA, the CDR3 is TGCGCCAGCAGCTTGTATGGGGCCTGGCAAGAGACCCAGTACTTC. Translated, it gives CASSLYGAWQETQYF.

CDR3 loop: CASTLGRGVGYTF. CDR3 DNA sequence: TGTGCCAGCACATTGGGACGGGGTGTGGGCTACACCTTC. The rearrangement uses TRBV13 and TRBJ1-2; D may be TRBD1 (5 bases). CDR3 size: 13 residues. Trimming cost V 7 bases and J 8 bases, with 17 bases left between them. The germline V gene has CDR1 PRHDT and CDR2 FYEKMQ (reference sequence).

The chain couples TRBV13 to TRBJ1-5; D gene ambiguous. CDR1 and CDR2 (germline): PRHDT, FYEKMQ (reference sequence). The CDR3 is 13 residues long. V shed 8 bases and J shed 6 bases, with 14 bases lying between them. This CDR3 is CASATGAGQPQHF. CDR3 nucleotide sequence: TGTGCCAGCGCCACGGGCGCTGGTCAGCCCCAGCATTTT.

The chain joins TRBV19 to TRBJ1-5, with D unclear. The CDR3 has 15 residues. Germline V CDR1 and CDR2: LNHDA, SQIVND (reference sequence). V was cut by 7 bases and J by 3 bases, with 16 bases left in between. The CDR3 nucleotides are TGTGCCAGTAATCCGGCCCAGTCCCACAATCAGCCCCAGCATTTT. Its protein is CASNPAQSHNQPQHF.

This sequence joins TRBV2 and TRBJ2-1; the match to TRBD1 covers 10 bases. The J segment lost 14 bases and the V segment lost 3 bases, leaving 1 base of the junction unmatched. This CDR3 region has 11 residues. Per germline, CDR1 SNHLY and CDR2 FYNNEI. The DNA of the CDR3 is TGTGCCAGCAGTGATGGACAGGGGGAGTTCTTC. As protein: CASSDGQGEFF.

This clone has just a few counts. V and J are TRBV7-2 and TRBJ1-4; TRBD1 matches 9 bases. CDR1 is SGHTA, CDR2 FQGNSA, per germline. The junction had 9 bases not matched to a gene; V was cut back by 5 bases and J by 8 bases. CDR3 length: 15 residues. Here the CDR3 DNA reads TGTGCCAGCAGCAACCCGACAGGGGGTGGCGAAAAACTGTTTTTT. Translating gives CASSNPTGGGEKLFF.

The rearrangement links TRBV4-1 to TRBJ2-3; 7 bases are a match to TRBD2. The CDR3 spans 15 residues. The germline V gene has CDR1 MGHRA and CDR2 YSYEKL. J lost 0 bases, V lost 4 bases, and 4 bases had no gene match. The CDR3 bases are TGCGCCAGCAGCCCCCCAGCGGGGAGCACAGATACGCAGTATTTT. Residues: CASSPPAGSTDTQYF.

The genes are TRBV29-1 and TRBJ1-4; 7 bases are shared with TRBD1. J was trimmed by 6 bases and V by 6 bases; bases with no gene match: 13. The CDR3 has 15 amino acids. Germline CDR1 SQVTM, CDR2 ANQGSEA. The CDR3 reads CSVYVPGQWYEKLFF. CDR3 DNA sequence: TGCAGCGTCTACGTCCCGGGACAGTGGTATGAAAAACTGTTTTTT.

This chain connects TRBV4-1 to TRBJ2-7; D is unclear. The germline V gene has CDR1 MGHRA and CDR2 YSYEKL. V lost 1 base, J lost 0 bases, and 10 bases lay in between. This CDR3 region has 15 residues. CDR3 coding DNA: TGCGCCAGCAGCCAAGCCGACTCGAACTCCTACGAGCAGTACTTC. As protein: CASSQADSNSYEQYF.

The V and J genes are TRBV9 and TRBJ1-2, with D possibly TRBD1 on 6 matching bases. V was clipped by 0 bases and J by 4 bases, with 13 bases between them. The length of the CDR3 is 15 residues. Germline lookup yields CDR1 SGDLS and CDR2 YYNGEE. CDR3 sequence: CASSVGVRDIYGYTF. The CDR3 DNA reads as TGTGCCAGCAGCGTAGGTGTCAGGGACATCTATGGCTACACCTTC.

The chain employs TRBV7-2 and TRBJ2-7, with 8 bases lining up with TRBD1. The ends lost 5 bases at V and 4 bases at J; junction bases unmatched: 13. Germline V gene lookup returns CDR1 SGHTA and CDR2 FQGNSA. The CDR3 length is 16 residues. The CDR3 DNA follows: TGTGCCAGCAGCACCTGGATCGGGCAGGGGGCATACGAGCAGTACTTC. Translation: CASSTWIGQGAYEQYF.

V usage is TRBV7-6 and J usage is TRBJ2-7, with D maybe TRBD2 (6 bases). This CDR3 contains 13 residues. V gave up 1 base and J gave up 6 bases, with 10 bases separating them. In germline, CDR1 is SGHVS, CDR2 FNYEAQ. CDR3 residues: CASSLGLGIEQYF. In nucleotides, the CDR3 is TGTGCCAGCAGCTTAGGACTAGGGATCGAGCAGTACTTC.

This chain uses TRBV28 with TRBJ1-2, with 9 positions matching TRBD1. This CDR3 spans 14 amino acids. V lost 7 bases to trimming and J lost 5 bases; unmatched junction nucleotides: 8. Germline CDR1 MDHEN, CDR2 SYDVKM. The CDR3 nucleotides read TGTGCCAGCACCTTTACAGGGGGCGGTTATGGCTACACCTTC. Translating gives CASTFTGGGYGYTF.